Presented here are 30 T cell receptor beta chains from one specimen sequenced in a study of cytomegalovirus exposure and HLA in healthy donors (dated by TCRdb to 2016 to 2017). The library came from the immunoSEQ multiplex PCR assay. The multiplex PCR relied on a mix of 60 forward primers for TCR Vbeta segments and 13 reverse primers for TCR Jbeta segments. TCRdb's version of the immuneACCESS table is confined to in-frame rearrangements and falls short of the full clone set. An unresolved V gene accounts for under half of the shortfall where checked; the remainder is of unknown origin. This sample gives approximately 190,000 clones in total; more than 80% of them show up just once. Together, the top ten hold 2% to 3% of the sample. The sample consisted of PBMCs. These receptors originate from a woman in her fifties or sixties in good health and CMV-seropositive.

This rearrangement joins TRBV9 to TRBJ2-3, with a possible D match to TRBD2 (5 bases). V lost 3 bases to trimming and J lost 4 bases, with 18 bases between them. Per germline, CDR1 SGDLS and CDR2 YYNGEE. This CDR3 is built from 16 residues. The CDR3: CASSASTGLRSDTQYF. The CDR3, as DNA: TGTGCCAGCAGCGCCTCGACGGGGTTGAGGTCAGATACGCAGTATTTT.

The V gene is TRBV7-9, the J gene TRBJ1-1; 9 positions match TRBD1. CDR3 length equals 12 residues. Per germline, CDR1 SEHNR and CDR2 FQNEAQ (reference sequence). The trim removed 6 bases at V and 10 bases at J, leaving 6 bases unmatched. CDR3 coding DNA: TGTGCCAGCAGTACCGGGACAGGGCTAGCTTTCTTT. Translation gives CASSTGTGLAFF.

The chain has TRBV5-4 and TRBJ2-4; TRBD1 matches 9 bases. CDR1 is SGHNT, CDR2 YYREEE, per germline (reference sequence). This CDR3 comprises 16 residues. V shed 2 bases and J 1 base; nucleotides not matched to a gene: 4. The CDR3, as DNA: TGTGCCAGCAGCTTTAAGACAGGGGGTGCCAAAAACATTCAGTACTTC. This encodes CASSFKTGGAKNIQYF.

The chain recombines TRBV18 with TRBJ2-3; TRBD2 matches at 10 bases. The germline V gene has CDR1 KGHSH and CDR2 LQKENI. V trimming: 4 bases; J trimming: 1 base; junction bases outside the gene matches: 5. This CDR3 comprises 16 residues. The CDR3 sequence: CASSRKRGGGTDTQYF. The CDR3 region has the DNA TGTGCCAGCTCACGGAAGCGGGGGGGCGGCACAGATACGCAGTATTTT.

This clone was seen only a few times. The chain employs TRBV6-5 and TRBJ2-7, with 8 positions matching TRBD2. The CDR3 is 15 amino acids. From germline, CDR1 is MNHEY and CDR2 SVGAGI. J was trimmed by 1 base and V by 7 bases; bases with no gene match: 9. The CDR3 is CASTPGGGLSYEQYF. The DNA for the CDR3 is TGTGCCAGCACCCCAGGCGGGGGGCTTTCCTACGAGCAGTACTTC.

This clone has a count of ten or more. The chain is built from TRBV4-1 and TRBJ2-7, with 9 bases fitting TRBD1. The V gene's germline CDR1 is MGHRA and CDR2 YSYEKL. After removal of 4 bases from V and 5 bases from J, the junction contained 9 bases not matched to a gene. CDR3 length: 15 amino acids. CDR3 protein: CASSLGQGAWDEQYF. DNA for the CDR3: TGCGCCAGCAGCCTGGGACAGGGCGCATGGGACGAGCAGTACTTC.

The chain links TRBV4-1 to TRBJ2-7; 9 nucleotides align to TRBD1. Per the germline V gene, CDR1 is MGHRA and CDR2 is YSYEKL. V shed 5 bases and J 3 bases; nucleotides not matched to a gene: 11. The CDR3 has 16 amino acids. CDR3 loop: CASSFSSDRGNYEQYF. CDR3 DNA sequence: TGCGCCAGCAGCTTCTCCTCGGACAGGGGAAACTACGAGCAGTACTTC.

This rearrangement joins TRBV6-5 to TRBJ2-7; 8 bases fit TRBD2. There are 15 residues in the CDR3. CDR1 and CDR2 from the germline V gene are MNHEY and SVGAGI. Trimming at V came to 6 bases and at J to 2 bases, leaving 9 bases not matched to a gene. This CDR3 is CASRPPGGRTYEQYF. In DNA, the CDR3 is TGTGCCAGCAGGCCCCCGGGGGGGAGGACCTACGAGCAGTACTTC.

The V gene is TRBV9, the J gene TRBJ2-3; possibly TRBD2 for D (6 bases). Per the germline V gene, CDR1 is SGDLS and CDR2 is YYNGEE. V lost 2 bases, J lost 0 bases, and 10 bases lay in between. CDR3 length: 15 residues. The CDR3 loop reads CASSVSGTSTDTQYF. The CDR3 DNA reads TGTGCCAGCAGCGTCTCCGGGACTAGCACAGATACGCAGTATTTT.

The CDR3 spells CASSVRGGQTDTQYF. CDR3 coding DNA: TGTGCCAGCAGTGTAAGGGGGGGGCAAACAGATACGCAGTATTTT. The V gene is TRBV2, the J gene TRBJ2-3; possible D gene TRBD2, 7 bases. The CDR3 contains 15 residues. The germline gives CDR1 SNHLY, CDR2 FYNNEI. V lost 4 bases, J lost 3 bases, and 14 bases lay in between.

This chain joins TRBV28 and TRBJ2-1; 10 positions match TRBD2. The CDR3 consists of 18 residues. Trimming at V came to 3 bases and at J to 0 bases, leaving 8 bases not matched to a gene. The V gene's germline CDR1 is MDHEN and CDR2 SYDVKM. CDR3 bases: TGTGCCAGCAGTTTCGGCCTAGCGGGGGCCAGCTCCTACAATGAGCAGTTCTTC. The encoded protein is CASSFGLAGASSYNEQFF.

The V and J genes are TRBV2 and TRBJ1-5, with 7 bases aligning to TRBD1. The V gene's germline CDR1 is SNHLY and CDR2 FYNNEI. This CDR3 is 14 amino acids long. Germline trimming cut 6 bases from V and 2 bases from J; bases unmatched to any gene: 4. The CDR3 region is CASRTTGGNQPQHF. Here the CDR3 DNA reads TGTGCCAGCAGAACAACAGGGGGCAATCAGCCCCAGCATTTT.

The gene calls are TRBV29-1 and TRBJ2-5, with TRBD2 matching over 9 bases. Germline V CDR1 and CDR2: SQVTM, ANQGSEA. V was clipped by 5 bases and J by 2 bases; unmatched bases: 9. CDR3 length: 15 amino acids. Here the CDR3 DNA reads TGCAGCGTTATGGGCGGGGGGGCGAAGCAAGAGACCCAGTACTTC. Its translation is CSVMGGGAKQETQYF.

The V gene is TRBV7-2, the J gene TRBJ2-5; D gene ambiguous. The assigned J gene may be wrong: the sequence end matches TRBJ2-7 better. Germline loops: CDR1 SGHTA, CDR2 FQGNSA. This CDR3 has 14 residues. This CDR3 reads CASSLGGNTYEQYF. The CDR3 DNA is TGTGCCAGCAGCTTAGGAGGAAATACCTACGAGCAGTACTTC.

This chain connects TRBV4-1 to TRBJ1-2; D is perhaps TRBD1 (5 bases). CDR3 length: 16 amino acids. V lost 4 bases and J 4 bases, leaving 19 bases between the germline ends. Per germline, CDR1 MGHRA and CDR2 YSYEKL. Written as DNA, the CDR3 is TGCGCCAGCAGCCCCCCGTGGGGGGGAATCGGCTATGGCTACACCTTC. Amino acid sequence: CASSPPWGGIGYGYTF.

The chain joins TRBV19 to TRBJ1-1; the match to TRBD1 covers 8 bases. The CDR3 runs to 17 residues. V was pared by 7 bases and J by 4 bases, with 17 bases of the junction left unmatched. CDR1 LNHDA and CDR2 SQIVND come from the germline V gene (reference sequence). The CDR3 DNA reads TGTGCCAGTACCGGGGGTGGACAGGGTATTGTGGGCACTGAAGCTTTCTTT. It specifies CASTGGGQGIVGTEAFF.

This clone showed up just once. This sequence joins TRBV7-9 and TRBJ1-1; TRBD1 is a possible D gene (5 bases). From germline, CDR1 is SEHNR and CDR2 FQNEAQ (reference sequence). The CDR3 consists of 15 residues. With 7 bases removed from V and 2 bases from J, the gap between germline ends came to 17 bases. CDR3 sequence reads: CASTFGGRRNTEAFF. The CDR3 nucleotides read TGTGCCAGCACCTTCGGGGGAAGGAGAAACACTGAAGCTTTCTTT. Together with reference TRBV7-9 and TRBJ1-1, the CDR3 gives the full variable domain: DTGVSQNPRHKITKRGQNVTFRCDPISEHNRLYWYRQTLGQGPEFLTYFQNEAQLEKSRLLSDRFSAERPKGSFSTLEIQRTEQGDSAMYLCASTFGGRRNTEAFFGQGTRLTVV.

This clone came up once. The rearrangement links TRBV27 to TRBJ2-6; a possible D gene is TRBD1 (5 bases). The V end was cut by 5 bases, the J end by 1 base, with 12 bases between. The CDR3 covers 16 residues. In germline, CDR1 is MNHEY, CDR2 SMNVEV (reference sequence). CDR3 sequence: CASSPTPGSGANVLTF. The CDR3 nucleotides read TGTGCCAGCAGTCCCACCCCAGGGTCTGGGGCCAACGTCCTGACTTTC.

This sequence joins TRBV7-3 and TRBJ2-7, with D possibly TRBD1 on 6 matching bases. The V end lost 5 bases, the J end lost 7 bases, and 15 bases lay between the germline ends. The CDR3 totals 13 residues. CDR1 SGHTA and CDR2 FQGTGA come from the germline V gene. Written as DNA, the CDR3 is TGTGCCAGCAGCCTGGACAGATCCGGTGAGCAGTACTTC. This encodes CASSLDRSGEQYF.

CDR3 sequence: CASSPSGGVTGELFF. CDR3 DNA: TGTGCCAGCAGCCCCAGCGGGGGGGTGACCGGGGAGCTGTTTTTT. The chain uses TRBV7-2 and TRBJ2-2; TRBD2 matches 10 bases. The J segment lost 5 bases and the V segment lost 5 bases, leaving 5 bases of the junction unmatched. Germline-derived CDR1 and CDR2 are SGHTA and FQGNSA. The CDR3 has 15 residues.

The CDR3 spells CASSQGVTGDERGYEQYF. In DNA form, the CDR3 reads TGCGCCAGCAGCCAGGGGGTGACAGGGGACGAACGGGGCTACGAGCAGTACTTC. V usage is TRBV4-1 and J usage is TRBJ2-7; 8 nucleotides align to TRBD1. Germline V CDR1 and CDR2: MGHRA, YSYEKL. The CDR3 runs to 18 residues. V was pared by 3 bases and J by 3 bases, with 16 bases of the junction left unmatched.

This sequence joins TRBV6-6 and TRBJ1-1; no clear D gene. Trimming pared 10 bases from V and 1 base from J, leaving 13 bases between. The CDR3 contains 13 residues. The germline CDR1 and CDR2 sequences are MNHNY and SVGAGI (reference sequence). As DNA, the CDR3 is TGTGCCATCAAAAATCCAGGGAACACTGAAGCTTTCTTT. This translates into CAIKNPGNTEAFF.

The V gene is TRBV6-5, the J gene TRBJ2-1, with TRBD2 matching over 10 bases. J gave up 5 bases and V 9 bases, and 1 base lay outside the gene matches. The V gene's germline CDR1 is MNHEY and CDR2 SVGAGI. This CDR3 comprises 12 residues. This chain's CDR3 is CASSGGNNEQFF. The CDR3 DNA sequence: TGTGCCAGTAGCGGGGGGAACAATGAGCAGTTCTTC.

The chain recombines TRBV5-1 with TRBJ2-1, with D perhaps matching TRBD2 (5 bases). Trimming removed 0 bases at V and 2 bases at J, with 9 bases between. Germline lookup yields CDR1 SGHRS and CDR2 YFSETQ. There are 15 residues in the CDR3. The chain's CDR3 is CASSLEGGPYNEQFF. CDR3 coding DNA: TGCGCCAGCAGCTTGGAGGGCGGGCCCTACAATGAGCAGTTCTTC.

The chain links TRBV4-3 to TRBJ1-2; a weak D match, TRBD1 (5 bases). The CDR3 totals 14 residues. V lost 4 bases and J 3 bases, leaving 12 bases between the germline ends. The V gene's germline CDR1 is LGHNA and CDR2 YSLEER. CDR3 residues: CASSPGGWDYGYTF. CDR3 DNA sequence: TGCGCCAGCAGCCCCGGGGGGTGGGACTATGGCTACACCTTC.

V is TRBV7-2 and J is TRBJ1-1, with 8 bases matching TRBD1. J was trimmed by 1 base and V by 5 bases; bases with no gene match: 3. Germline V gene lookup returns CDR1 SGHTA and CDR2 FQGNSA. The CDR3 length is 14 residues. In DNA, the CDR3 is TGTGCCAGCAGCGTGACAGGGGCGAACACTGAAGCTTTCTTT. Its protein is CASSVTGANTEAFF.

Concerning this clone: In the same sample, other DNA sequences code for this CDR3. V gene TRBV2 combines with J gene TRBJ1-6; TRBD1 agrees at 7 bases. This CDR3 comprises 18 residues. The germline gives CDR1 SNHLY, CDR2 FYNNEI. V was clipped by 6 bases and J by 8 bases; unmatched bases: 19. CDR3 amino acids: CASSDSPQLSRGHSPLHF. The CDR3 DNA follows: TGTGCCAGCAGCGACTCCCCTCAGCTATCAAGGGGGCATTCACCCCTCCACTTT.

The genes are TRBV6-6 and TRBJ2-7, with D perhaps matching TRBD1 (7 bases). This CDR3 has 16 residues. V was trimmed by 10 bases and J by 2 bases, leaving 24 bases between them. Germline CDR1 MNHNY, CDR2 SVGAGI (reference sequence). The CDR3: CATTGIGGGKAYEQYF. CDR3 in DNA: TGTGCCACAACGGGTATAGGGGGCGGGAAGGCCTACGAGCAGTACTTC.

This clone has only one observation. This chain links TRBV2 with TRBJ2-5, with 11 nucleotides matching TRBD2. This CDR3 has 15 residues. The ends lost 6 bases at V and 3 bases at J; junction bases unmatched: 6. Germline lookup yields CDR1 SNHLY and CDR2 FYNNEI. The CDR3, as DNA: TGTGCCAGCAGAGTTAGCGGGGGGGCGAAAGAGACCCAGTACTTC. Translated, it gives CASRVSGGAKETQYF.

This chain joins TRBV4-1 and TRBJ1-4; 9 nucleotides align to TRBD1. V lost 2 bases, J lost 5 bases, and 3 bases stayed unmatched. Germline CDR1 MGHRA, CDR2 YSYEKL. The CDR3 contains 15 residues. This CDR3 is CASSQTGQGNEKLFF. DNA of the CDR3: TGCGCCAGCAGCCAAACCGGACAGGGGAATGAAAAACTGTTTTTT.